These 5 T cell receptor beta chains were sequenced from one sample in a study of shared clonotypes between healthy human individuals. TCRdb's copy holds only in-frame clones and misses some; the assay was immunoSEQ multiplex PCR. The top ten clones hold under 0.45% of a sample with 2 million to 2.5 million clones, approximately 95% of them seen once. Sequencing used naive CD4+ T cells from PBMCs. Subset noted: CD45RA+ positively selected. The source is a young man in good health. Some clones in this sample may be carry-over from other donors' samples.

This clone is a singleton in its sample. V is TRBV7-8 and J is TRBJ2-1, with D perhaps given as TRBD1 or TRBD2 (5 bases each). The CDR3 loop spans 16 amino acids. The ends were cut back, 1 base at V and 3 bases at J, with 13 bases in the middle. The germline gives CDR1 SGHVS, CDR2 FQNEAQ. The CDR3 protein is CASSLGGSGYYNEQFF. Here the CDR3 DNA reads TGTGCCAGCAGCTTAGGGGGGAGCGGATACTACAATGAGCAGTTCTTC.

This clone came up once. This sequence joins TRBV4-1 and TRBJ2-2, with D maybe TRBD1 (5 bases). This CDR3 has 16 residues. The V end lost 6 bases, the J end lost 2 bases, and 16 bases lay between the germline ends. Germline CDR1 reads MGHRA; CDR2 reads YSYEKL. CDR3 residues: CASRPGRGFNTGELFF. The CDR3 DNA sequence: TGCGCCAGCAGGCCCGGTAGGGGTTTCAACACCGGGGAGCTGTTTTTT.

This sequence joins TRBV28 and TRBJ2-5; TRBD2 matches 12 bases. The CDR3 spans 17 residues. With V trimmed by 0 bases and J by 4 bases, 6 bases remained unmatched. Germline V lookup: CDR1 MDHEN, CDR2 SYDVKM. The CDR3 loop is CASSLWGRGLAGETQYF. DNA for the CDR3: TGTGCCAGCAGTTTATGGGGCAGGGGACTAGCGGGAGAGACCCAGTACTTC.

The chain is built from TRBV30 and TRBJ1-1; 7 positions agree with TRBD1. The germline CDR1 and CDR2 sequences are GTSNPN and SVGIG (reference sequence). The length of the CDR3 is 15 residues. V lost 1 base, J lost 5 bases, and 10 bases stayed unmatched. CDR3 protein: CAWSGKGAQGTEAFF. In DNA, the CDR3 is TGTGCCTGGAGTGGTAAGGGGGCTCAAGGAACTGAAGCTTTCTTT.

In regard to this clone: The junction does not match germline at one end; this may be a read error. This rearrangement joins TRBV7-9 to TRBJ2-5, with 10 bases fitting TRBD1. The germline CDR1 and CDR2 sequences are SEHNR and FQNEAQ (reference sequence). The CDR3 loop spans 18 amino acids. Written as DNA, the CDR3 is TGTGCCAGCAACTTAGCGCGAACCGGGACAGGGGTCCTGGAGACCCAGTACTTC. Its protein product is CASNLARTGTGVLETQYF.